One sample yielded the 29 T cell receptor beta chains listed below, sequenced in a study of lymphopenia after photon versus proton radiotherapy. Some clones are missing from TCRdb's copy, which holds only in-frame ones; the method was immunoSEQ multiplex PCR. The sample includes roughly 30,000 clones, approximately 86% of them seen just once. The sample in question was peripheral blood, obtained from a patient treated with proton-based radiotherapy. These TCRs come from a woman between 55 and 75 years old with cholangiocarcinoma. Some clones in this sample may be carry-over from other donors' samples.

This clone is a singleton in its sample. This chain connects TRBV9 to TRBJ1-5, with D hard to call. V lost 0 bases and J 3 bases, leaving 13 bases between the germline ends. Per germline, CDR1 SGDLS and CDR2 YYNGEE. This CDR3 region has 16 residues. CDR3 protein: CASSVGPSPLNQPQHF. The CDR3 DNA reads as TGTGCCAGCAGCGTAGGTCCCAGCCCACTCAATCAGCCCCAGCATTTT.

The chain is built from TRBV9 and TRBJ1-1; no definite D call. The germline CDR1 and CDR2 sequences are SGDLS and YYNGEE. V lost 1 base and J 0 bases, leaving 10 bases between the germline ends. The CDR3 loop spans 15 amino acids. This chain's CDR3 is CASSVQQTLNTEAFF. CDR3 in DNA: TGTGCCAGCAGCGTACAACAGACCCTGAACACTGAAGCTTTCTTT.

The chain combines TRBV30 with TRBJ1-5, with a possible D match to TRBD1 (6 bases). This CDR3 spans 15 amino acids. CDR1 is GTSNPN, CDR2 SVGIG, per germline (reference sequence). Trimming took off 6 bases at V and 6 bases at J, with 21 bases between the two ends. The CDR3 reads CACSLRAGAGQPQHF. Here the CDR3 DNA reads TGTGCCTGCTCCCTTCGAGCAGGGGCGGGTCAGCCCCAGCATTTT. Full variable domain (rest looked up from reference TRBV30 and TRBJ1-5): SQTIHQWPATLVQPVGSPLSLECTVEGTSNPNLYWYRQAAGRGLQLLFYSVGIGQISSEVPQNLSASRPQDRQFILSSKKLLLSDSGFYLCACSLRAGAGQPQHFGDGTRLSIL.

The CDR3: CASSAQGLASTGELFF. The CDR3 DNA follows: TGTGCCAGCAGCGCGCAGGGACTAGCGAGCACCGGGGAGCTGTTTTTT. V gene TRBV14 combines with J gene TRBJ2-2; 10 bases align to TRBD2. The germline V gene has CDR1 SGHDN and CDR2 FVKESK. Germline trimming cut 5 bases from V and 4 bases from J; bases unmatched to any gene: 7. The CDR3 contains 16 residues.

The chain has TRBV6-5 and TRBJ1-2; the D is unclear. Germline-derived CDR1 and CDR2 are MNHEY and SVGAGI. V was trimmed by 5 bases and J by 2 bases, leaving 15 bases between them. This CDR3 comprises 15 residues. The CDR3 reads CASSLLPRLNYGYTF. CDR3 sequence (DNA): TGTGCCAGCAGTCTTTTGCCGCGGTTAAACTATGGCTACACCTTC.

The gene calls are TRBV2 and TRBJ2-2, with D tentatively TRBD1 (8 bases). Between the trimmed V and J ends, which lost 5 bases and 6 bases, there was a span of 16 bases. CDR1 is SNHLY, CDR2 FYNNEI, per germline. The CDR3 length is 15 residues. CDR3: CASSQQGGKAGELFF. As DNA, the CDR3 is TGTGCCAGCAGTCAACAGGGGGGGAAAGCCGGGGAGCTGTTTTTT.

The V call is TRBV18, the J call TRBJ1-2; D is undetermined. Deletions cut 0 bases from V and 6 bases from J, with 20 bases between. Germline CDR1 reads KGHSH; CDR2 reads LQKENI. This CDR3 has 17 residues. The CDR3: CASSPPSGRGKLDGYTF. CDR3 nucleotide sequence: TGTGCCAGCTCACCACCTTCGGGGAGAGGAAAACTAGATGGCTACACCTTC.

This sequence joins TRBV2 and TRBJ1-2; unclear D gene. V dropped 1 base and J dropped 4 bases, with 10 bases sitting between them. Germline V gives CDR1 SNHLY, CDR2 FYNNEI. This CDR3 spans 14 amino acids. Written as DNA, the CDR3 is TGTGCCAGCAGTGAAGGGACTTCAATCTATGGCTACACCTTC. Translating it yields CASSEGTSIYGYTF.

V gene TRBV11-2 combines with J gene TRBJ2-1; TRBD2 is a possible D gene (5 bases). Germline V gives CDR1 SGHAT, CDR2 FQNNGV. This CDR3 comprises 14 residues. The germline V and J ends were trimmed by 1 base and 8 bases, with 12 bases remaining between them. CDR3 nucleotide sequence: TGTGCCAGCAGCTTAGGAGGGTTCATCGATGAGCAGTTCTTC. Translated, it gives CASSLGGFIDEQFF.

CDR3 sequence reads: CASGPDRVNYGYTF. CDR3 sequence (DNA): TGTGCTAGTGGCCCGGACAGGGTTAACTATGGCTACACCTTC. The rearrangement uses TRBV12-5 and TRBJ1-2; 8 nucleotides agree with TRBD1. Germline V lookup: CDR1 LGHNT, CDR2 FRNRAP. This CDR3 spans 14 amino acids. V lost 6 bases, J lost 1 base, and 4 bases stayed unmatched.

This chain links TRBV9 with TRBJ2-1; D is possibly TRBD2 (6 bases). This CDR3 region has 15 residues. The germline V gene has CDR1 SGDLS and CDR2 YYNGEE. Trimming took off 2 bases at V and 7 bases at J, with 16 bases between the two ends. CDR3 region: CASSVGGFPDNEQFF. Written as DNA, the CDR3 is TGTGCCAGCAGCGTCGGAGGGTTCCCTGATAATGAGCAGTTCTTC. Full variable domain (missing parts from reference TRBV9 and TRBJ2-1): DSGVTQTPKHLITATGQRVTLRCSPRSGDLSVYWYQQSLDQGLQFLIQYYNGEERAKGNILERFSAQQFPDLHSELNLSSLELGDSALYFCASSVGGFPDNEQFFGPGTRLTVL.

The rearrangement uses TRBV6-6 and TRBJ2-3, with a possible D match to TRBD2 (6 bases). Germline CDR1 reads MNHNY; CDR2 reads SVGAGI (reference sequence). This CDR3 has 14 amino acids. Trimming took 8 bases from V and 4 from J, leaving 16 bases between them. The CDR3 here is CASSGVIQADTQYF. The CDR3 DNA follows: TGTGCCAGCTCGGGGGTGATTCAAGCAGATACGCAGTATTTT.

The rearrangement links TRBV7-6 to TRBJ1-1; D ambiguous. Germline CDR1 and CDR2: SGHVS and FNYEAQ. Trimming removed 5 bases at V and 2 bases at J, with 9 bases between. The CDR3 sequence is 13 residues long. The CDR3 spells CASSPQLNTEAFF. The CDR3 DNA sequence: TGTGCCAGCAGCCCCCAATTAAACACTGAAGCTTTCTTT.

CDR3 coding DNA: TGTGCCAGCAGCTTAACGGCGAACTATGGCTACACCTTC. Its protein is CASSLTANYGYTF. The chain is built from TRBV11-2 and TRBJ1-2; no clear D. The CDR3 covers 13 residues. Trimming pared 2 bases from V and 2 bases from J, leaving 6 bases between. Germline V lookup: CDR1 SGHAT, CDR2 FQNNGV.

The chain uses TRBV19 and TRBJ1-5; D is undetermined. The CDR3 has 15 amino acids. Trimming stripped 0 bases from V and 2 bases from J, with 8 bases between. The germline V gene has CDR1 LNHDA and CDR2 SQIVND (reference sequence). The CDR3: CASSIDFGGNQPQHF. CDR3 nucleotide sequence: TGTGCCAGTAGTATAGATTTCGGGGGCAATCAGCCCCAGCATTTT.

The V and J genes are TRBV6-6 and TRBJ2-6; tentative D call: TRBD1 (5 bases). V lost 4 bases to trimming and J lost 2 bases, with 6 bases between them. The CDR3 spans 14 residues. Germline-derived CDR1 and CDR2 are MNHNY and SVGAGI (reference sequence). The CDR3, as DNA: TGTGCCAGCAGTTCAGGGACTGGGGCCAACGTCCTGACTTTC. It codes for CASSSGTGANVLTF.

The V gene is TRBV19, the J gene TRBJ1-2; D unclear. Trimming took off 5 bases at V and 8 bases at J, with 15 bases between the two ends. The CDR3 extends over 13 amino acids. Looked up from germline, CDR1 is LNHDA and CDR2 is SQIVND (reference sequence). The CDR3 sequence is CASSPRTSEGYTF. In DNA form, the CDR3 reads TGTGCCAGTAGTCCCCGGACTTCGGAGGGCTACACCTTC.

This chain links TRBV7-6 with TRBJ2-5, with 7 bases identical to TRBD1. Trimming removed 5 bases from V and 1 base from J; junction bases left unmatched: 10. This CDR3 has 16 residues. In germline, CDR1 is SGHVS, CDR2 FNYEAQ. The CDR3 DNA sequence: TGTGCCAGCAGCGATTTAGAGGGGGCCAGCCAAGAGACCCAGTACTTC. It codes for CASSDLEGASQETQYF.

V gene TRBV7-2 combines with J gene TRBJ2-7, with 7 bases fitting TRBD2. V lost 5 bases to trimming and J lost 2 bases; unmatched junction nucleotides: 9. The CDR3 extends over 15 amino acids. Germline V gene data show CDR1 as SGHTA and CDR2 as FQGNSA. CDR3 loop: CASSPRGGRAYEQYF. The CDR3 region has the DNA TGTGCCAGCAGCCCCCGGGGAGGGAGGGCCTACGAGCAGTACTTC. The entire variable domain, with the rest obtained from reference TRBV7-2 and TRBJ2-7, is as follows: GAGVSQSPSNKVTEKGKDVELRCDPISGHTALYWYRQSLGQGLEFLIYFQGNSAPDKSGLPSDRFSAERTGGSVSTLTIQRTQQEDSAVYLCASSPRGGRAYEQYFGPGTRLTVT.

The chain couples TRBV4-2 to TRBJ1-2; no firm D call. The V gene lost 0 bases and the J gene lost 4 bases, with 15 bases spanning the gap. Germline V gene lookup returns CDR1 LGHNA and CDR2 YNFKEQ. The CDR3 runs 16 residues. The CDR3 DNA follows: TGTGCCAGCAGCCAAGAGGGGATTGGGTCGGGCTATGGCTACACCTTC. It codes for CASSQEGIGSGYGYTF.

The chain uses TRBV19 and TRBJ2-5, with D perhaps TRBD1 or TRBD2 (6 bases each). Trimming pared 5 bases from V and 7 bases from J, leaving 20 bases between. CDR1 and CDR2 from the germline V gene are LNHDA and SQIVND (reference sequence). The CDR3 runs to 15 residues. The chain's CDR3 is CASSAWGAGSGTQYF. The DNA of the CDR3 is TGTGCCAGTAGTGCGTGGGGGGCAGGATCGGGGACCCAGTACTTC.

This clone was detected a few times. The chain links TRBV5-4 to TRBJ1-2; D is possibly TRBD1 (5 bases). Trimming took 0 bases from V and 6 from J, leaving 9 bases between them. CDR1 SGHNT and CDR2 YYREEE come from the germline V gene (reference sequence). The CDR3 is 13 residues long. CDR3 amino acids: CASSLVGENGYTF. In DNA form, the CDR3 reads TGTGCCAGCAGCTTGGTAGGGGAGAATGGCTACACCTTC.

This CDR3 is CARKGATGNEQFF. CDR3 bases: TGCGCCAGGAAGGGGGCAACAGGCAATGAGCAGTTCTTC. The J gene is TRBJ2-1, the V gene TRBV5-1; 7 positions agree with TRBD1. Per the germline V gene, CDR1 is SGHRS and CDR2 is YFSETQ. Losses at the gene ends were 8 bases for V and 6 bases for J; bases not matched to a gene: 8. This CDR3 comprises 13 residues.

This chain links TRBV4-1 with TRBJ2-2; D is unclear. Trimming shortened V by 0 bases and J by 5 bases, and 10 bases separated the two germline ends. The CDR3 contains 15 residues. The germline CDR1 and CDR2 sequences are MGHRA and YSYEKL. The CDR3 is CASSQEKNPTGELFF. The CDR3 DNA is TGCGCCAGCAGCCAAGAGAAGAACCCGACCGGGGAGCTGTTTTTT.

This rearrangement joins TRBV19 to TRBJ1-1; D is perhaps TRBD1 (5 bases). V lost 7 bases, J lost 3 bases, and 18 bases lay in between. The CDR3 covers 15 residues. From germline, CDR1 is LNHDA and CDR2 SQIVND (reference sequence). Written as DNA, the CDR3 is TGTGCCAGTACCAAGGCAGGGCGCTCGGACACTGAAGCTTTCTTT. Its translation is CASTKAGRSDTEAFF.

This chain joins TRBV5-1 and TRBJ1-4; unclear D gene. The length of the CDR3 is 15 residues. From germline, CDR1 is SGHRS and CDR2 YFSETQ. Trimming took 5 bases from V and 8 from J, leaving 19 bases between them. Written as DNA, the CDR3 is TGCGCCAGCAGTCCGGCGGGCGGCCGAGAGGAAAAACTGTTTTTT. It is translated as CASSPAGGREEKLFF. The variable domain in full, with the rest retrieved from reference TRBV5-1 and TRBJ1-4, is KAGVTQTPRYLIKTRGQQVTLSCSPISGHRSVSWYQQTPGQGLQFLFEYFSETQRNKGNFPGRFSGRQFSNSRSEMNVSTLELGDSALYLCASSPAGGREEKLFFGSGTQLSVL.

The J gene is TRBJ1-2, the V gene TRBV29-1; TRBD1 matches 12 bases. V shed 4 bases, J shed 1 base, and the junction held 4 bases outside the gene matches. This CDR3 has 15 residues. CDR1 is SQVTM, CDR2 ANQGSEA, per germline. The CDR3, as DNA: TGCAGCGTTGGGGGACAGGGGGCGAGTAACTATGGCTACACCTTC. This gives the protein CSVGGQGASNYGYTF.

Here the CDR3 DNA reads TGTGCCAGCACCAAATCACAGGGTCATGAGCAGTTCTTC. It is translated as CASTKSQGHEQFF. V usage is TRBV27 and J usage is TRBJ2-1, with D possibly matching TRBD1 (6 bases). Per germline, CDR1 MNHEY and CDR2 SMNVEV (reference sequence). Trimming took 7 bases from V and 8 from J, leaving 15 bases between them. The CDR3 spans 13 residues.

The chain links TRBV27 to TRBJ1-5; no definite D call. Trimming pared 2 bases from V and 4 bases from J, leaving 12 bases between. Germline-derived CDR1 and CDR2 are MNHEY and SMNVEV (reference sequence). CDR3 size: 15 residues. CDR3 loop: CASSLGSEDNQPQHF. CDR3 DNA sequence: TGTGCCAGCAGTTTAGGGAGCGAAGATAATCAGCCCCAGCATTTT.